Given below is one T cell receptor (beta chain) in context. Its antigen is currently unknown. Additional DNA sequences in this sample encode the identical CDR3. Sequencing used immunoSEQ multiplex PCR; TCRdb keeps in-frame clones, though not all of them. The sample lists some 78,000 clones, 90% to 96% seen once, with 1.6% in the top ten. The sample belongs to a study of cytomegalovirus exposure and HLA in healthy donors. Study results and caveats: The classifier, whose performance was assessed in both the original and validation cohorts, reportedly diagnosed cytomegalovirus status with high specificity and sensitivity.

V gave up 0 bases and J gave up 0 bases, with 6 bases separating them. Germline V gene sequence: CDR1 SGHRS, CDR2 YFSETQ. The CDR3 runs to 15 residues. The rearrangement uses TRBV5-1 and TRBJ2-2; possibly TRBD2 for D (6 bases). This receptor was obtained from a man aged 18-30 years in good health and CMV-seropositive. Source material: PBMCs. The CDR3 DNA is TGCGCCAGCAGCTTGGGACTAGCGAACACCGGGGAGCTGTTTTTT. Protein sequence: CASSLGLANTGELFF.